Following are 9 T cell receptor beta chains from one sample sequenced in a study of T cell responses to AZD1222 COVID-19 vaccine (dated by TCRdb to the early 2020s). What this sample's time point label stands for: baseline before first vaccination. To prepare the library, the immunoSEQ multiplex PCR assay was applied. TCRdb provides this immuneACCESS table in a form limited to in-frame rearrangements. Some clones are lacking; in checked studies, under half of them reflect an unresolved V gene, and why the rest are absent is not known. For this sample there are 100,000 to 150,000 clones; 85% to 90% appear just once. The ten largest clones add up to about 4.5% of the sample. Sequences were derived from peripheral blood, sampled on day 0 of AZD1222 vaccination. The source is an adult in good health.

The V and J genes are TRBV6-5 and TRBJ1-5, with 7 bases fitting TRBD1. The CDR3 length is 14 residues. V lost 4 bases, J lost 6 bases, and 6 bases stayed unmatched. Germline CDR1 is MNHEY and CDR2 is SVGAGI. The CDR3 nucleotides read TGTGCCAGCAGTTCGGGACAGACCAGTCAGCCCCAGCATTTT. This codes for CASSSGQTSQPQHF.

This clone was seen a handful of times. The rearrangement joins TRBV10-3 to TRBJ1-2; a possible D gene is TRBD1 (5 bases). The CDR3 contains 14 residues. The germline CDR1 and CDR2 sequences are ENHRY and SYGVKD. Between the trimmed V and J ends, which lost 0 bases and 8 bases, there was a span of 13 bases. CDR3 coding DNA: TGTGCCATCAGTGAGTCGAGGGACGGGGAGGGCTACACCTTC. Protein product: CAISESRDGEGYTF.

The rearrangement links TRBV16 to TRBJ2-5; no clear D. CDR1 KGHSY and CDR2 FQNENV come from the germline V gene. Trimming took off 1 base at V and 1 base at J, with 4 bases between the two ends. This CDR3 contains 13 residues. In DNA, the CDR3 is TGTGCCAGCAGCCAATGGGCCCAAGAGACCCAGTACTTC. Protein: CASSQWAQETQYF.

The DNA for the CDR3 is TGTGCCAGTACCACCACAAGAGGCCTCGAAGAGACCCAGTACTTC. This gives the protein CASTTTRGLEETQYF. The chain recombines TRBV19 with TRBJ2-5; D unclear. Germline loops: CDR1 LNHDA, CDR2 SQIVND (reference sequence). V shed 7 bases and J shed 3 bases, with 18 bases lying between them. The CDR3 loop spans 15 amino acids. Combining the CDR3 with reference TRBV19 and TRBJ2-5 gives the whole variable domain DGGITQSPKYLFRKEGQNVTLSCEQNLNHDAMYWYRQDPGQGLRLIYYSQIVNDFQKGDIAEGYSVSREKKESFPLTVTSAQKNPTAFYLCASTTTRGLEETQYFGPGTRLLVL.

This rearrangement joins TRBV5-4 to TRBJ2-5, with 10 bases aligning to TRBD1. Germline-derived CDR1 and CDR2 are SGHNT and YYREEE (reference sequence). The CDR3 has 16 amino acids. Unmatched junction bases numbered 6, after V lost 0 bases and J lost 4 bases. CDR3 sequence (DNA): TGTGCCAGCAGCTTGGGGACAGGGGGGACTCTAGAGACCCAGTACTTC. Translated, it gives CASSLGTGGTLETQYF.

CDR3 coding DNA: TGTGCCAGCAGTTATAGTAGAACAGGGAGGGATGGCTACACCTTC. This gives the protein CASSYSRTGRDGYTF. The chain recombines TRBV6-5 with TRBJ1-2; a weak D match, TRBD1 (6 bases). This CDR3 has 15 amino acids. The V end was cut by 3 bases, the J end by 6 bases, with 17 bases between. Germline CDR1 MNHEY, CDR2 SVGAGI.

The gene calls are TRBV5-1 and TRBJ2-3; D may be TRBD2 (7 bases). The length of the CDR3 is 14 residues. Per the germline V gene, CDR1 is SGHRS and CDR2 is YFSETQ. V shed 0 bases and J shed 5 bases, with 10 bases lying between them. CDR3 bases: TGCGCCAGCAGCTTGGACGGGGGGCAAGATACGCAGTATTTT. Its protein is CASSLDGGQDTQYF.

The chain uses TRBV7-9 and TRBJ1-1; TRBD1 matches 7 bases. V lost 3 bases and J lost 1; bases outside the gene matches: 2. The CDR3 covers 14 residues. The germline CDR1 and CDR2 sequences are SEHNR and FQNEAQ (reference sequence). The CDR3 bases are TGTGCCAGCAGCTTTGGGACAGCGAACACTGAAGCTTTCTTT. Amino acid sequence: CASSFGTANTEAFF.

This rearrangement joins TRBV5-1 to TRBJ1-1; possible D gene TRBD1, 6 bases. Per the germline V gene, CDR1 is SGHRS and CDR2 is YFSETQ. Between the trimmed V and J ends, which lost 4 bases and 6 bases, there was a span of 10 bases. CDR3 size: 12 residues. CDR3 in amino acids: CASSLDRSEAFF. CDR3 DNA sequence: TGCGCCAGCAGCCTAGACAGGTCTGAAGCTTTCTTT.